A single sample gave rise to the 21 T cell receptor beta chains below, sequenced in a study of blood T cell repertoires in COVID-19. TCRdb's copy holds only in-frame clones and misses some; the assay was immunoSEQ multiplex PCR. The data show about 58,000 clones, roughly nine tenths seen once. The sample was peripheral blood. These receptors all come from a woman between 70 and 85 years old with active COVID-19.

This chain links TRBV30 with TRBJ2-3; TRBD2 matches 7 bases. CDR3 size: 15 residues. V lost 2 bases to trimming and J lost 0 bases; unmatched junction nucleotides: 5. Germline loops: CDR1 GTSNPN, CDR2 SVGIG (reference sequence). The CDR3 DNA reads TGTGCCTGGAGTCTCACTAGCGCCAGCACAGATACGCAGTATTTT. This gives the protein CAWSLTSASTDTQYF. Drawing the rest from reference TRBV30 and TRBJ2-3, the complete variable domain is SQTIHQWPATLVQPVGSPLSLECTVEGTSNPNLYWYRQAAGRGLQLLFYSVGIGQISSEVPQNLSASRPQDRQFILSSKKLLLSDSGFYLCAWSLTSASTDTQYFGPGTRLTVL.

The chain employs TRBV4-2 and TRBJ2-1, with TRBD2 identical over 9 bases. This CDR3 is built from 14 residues. In germline, CDR1 is LGHNA, CDR2 YNFKEQ. Trimming removed 1 base from V and 10 bases from J; junction bases left unmatched: 5. The CDR3 DNA reads TGTGCCAGCAGCCAAGCACTAGCGGGTGAAGAGCAGTTCTTC. It specifies CASSQALAGEEQFF.

The chain couples TRBV7-9 to TRBJ1-6; D is undetermined. The germline gives CDR1 SEHNR, CDR2 FQNEAQ (reference sequence). The CDR3 totals 14 residues. Trimming cost V 7 bases and J 4 bases, with 11 bases left between them. This chain's CDR3 is CASNREQYNSPLHF. The CDR3 nucleotides read TGTGCCAGCAATCGGGAGCAGTATAATTCACCCCTCCACTTT.

This chain joins TRBV3-1 (or the pseudogene TRBV3-2) and TRBJ2-2; 8 nucleotides align to TRBD2. The V and J ends lost 0 bases and 3 bases, in that order; junction bases with no gene match: 9. CDR3 size: 18 residues. From germline, CDR1 is LGHDT and CDR2 YNNKEL (reference sequence). CDR3: CASSQDFYTSGDTGELFF. The CDR3 DNA reads TGTGCCAGCAGCCAAGATTTTTATACTAGCGGAGACACCGGGGAGCTGTTTTTT.

The V and J genes are TRBV3-1 (or the pseudogene TRBV3-2) and TRBJ2-1; 8 nucleotides line up with TRBD2. The CDR3 is 19 amino acids. Germline lookup yields CDR1 LGHDT and CDR2 YNNKEL (reference sequence). Germline trimming cut 4 bases from V and 5 bases from J; bases unmatched to any gene: 19. CDR3 residues: CASSLSSTQPSGFNNEQFF. The CDR3 DNA is TGTGCCAGCAGCCTTTCGTCTACTCAACCTAGCGGGTTCAACAATGAGCAGTTCTTC.

This clone was seen a few times. The J gene is TRBJ2-1, the V gene TRBV30, with a possible D match to TRBD1 (6 bases). The V gene lost 3 bases and the J gene lost 5 bases, with 14 bases spanning the gap. Germline V gene data show CDR1 as GTSNPN and CDR2 as SVGIG (reference sequence). CDR3 size: 14 residues. CDR3 sequence reads: CAWRDSRSHNEQFF. DNA for the CDR3: TGTGCCTGGAGGGACAGCCGGAGTCACAATGAGCAGTTCTTC. Together with reference TRBV30 and TRBJ2-1, the CDR3 gives the full variable domain: SQTIHQWPATLVQPVGSPLSLECTVEGTSNPNLYWYRQAAGRGLQLLFYSVGIGQISSEVPQNLSASRPQDRQFILSSKKLLLSDSGFYLCAWRDSRSHNEQFFGPGTRLTVL.

This clone was seen just once. The chain has TRBV9 and TRBJ2-1; D possibly corresponds to TRBD1 (6 bases). V shed 3 bases and J shed 5 bases, with 12 bases lying between them. The CDR3 runs 14 residues. The germline V gene encodes CDR1 SGDLS and CDR2 YYNGEE. The CDR3 loop is CASSAINRDNEQFF. The CDR3 DNA reads as TGTGCCAGCAGCGCGATTAACAGGGACAATGAGCAGTTCTTC.

The chain combines TRBV9 with TRBJ1-6; D not resolved. The CDR3 has 15 amino acids. V dropped 4 bases and J dropped 2 bases, with 10 bases sitting between them. CDR1 SGDLS and CDR2 YYNGEE come from the germline V gene. CDR3 DNA: TGTGCCAGCAGCCTCGAGAGCGCCTATAATTCACCCCTCCACTTT. Protein product: CASSLESAYNSPLHF.

The chain employs TRBV2 and TRBJ2-7; 10 nucleotides agree with TRBD1. Germline CDR1 and CDR2: SNHLY and FYNNEI. Germline trimming cut 9 bases from V and 0 bases from J; bases unmatched to any gene: 11. CDR3 length: 16 amino acids. The DNA of the CDR3 is TGTGCCAGTTCCGGGACAGGGGACCAAATCTCCTACGAGCAGTACTTC. Its protein product is CASSGTGDQISYEQYF.

The chain couples TRBV19 to TRBJ1-6; no clear D. V was shortened by 5 bases and J by 10 bases, with 9 bases between the two germline ends. The CDR3 runs to 12 residues. Germline lookup yields CDR1 LNHDA and CDR2 SQIVND (reference sequence). Here the CDR3 DNA reads TGTGCCAGTAGTGTCGGGTTATCACCCCTCCACTTT. Encoded protein: CASSVGLSPLHF.

This chain links TRBV29-1 with TRBJ2-1; D gene unclear. Germline CDR1 is SQVTM and CDR2 is ANQGSEA. Trimming removed 3 bases from V and 3 bases from J, with 6 bases in between. The CDR3 sequence is 12 residues long. The DNA for the CDR3 is TGCAGCGTTGATCCGGGCTACAATGAGCAGTTCTTC. This sequence encodes CSVDPGYNEQFF.

The chain has TRBV19 and TRBJ2-2; unclear D gene. Germline-derived CDR1 and CDR2 are LNHDA and SQIVND (reference sequence). V was pared by 5 bases and J by 0 bases, with 7 bases between. This CDR3 region has 14 residues. The CDR3 DNA sequence: TGTGCCAGTAGTTTACTTCCGAACACCGGGGAGCTGTTTTTT. It translates to CASSLLPNTGELFF.

The V and J genes are TRBV7-6 and TRBJ2-2, with 7 bases aligning to TRBD1. The CDR3 contains 15 residues. Losses at the gene ends were 5 bases for V and 4 bases for J; bases not matched to a gene: 7. From germline, CDR1 is SGHVS and CDR2 FNYEAQ. The CDR3 is CASSPTGSGTGELFF. In nucleotides, the CDR3 is TGTGCCAGCAGCCCGACAGGGTCGGGCACCGGGGAGCTGTTTTTT.

This clone has only a few counts. The CDR3 spells CASSETNSEKLFF. CDR3 coding DNA: TGCGCCAGCAGTGAGACTAATAGTGAAAAACTGTTTTTT. The chain is built from TRBV10-1 and TRBJ1-4; D is ambiguous. The germline V gene has CDR1 WNHNN and CDR2 SYGVQD (reference sequence). Trimming shortened V by 2 bases and J by 7 bases, and 8 bases separated the two germline ends. The CDR3 sequence is 13 residues long.

The chain employs TRBV6-6 and TRBJ2-3; possibly TRBD1 for D (6 bases). CDR3 length equals 15 residues. Trimming removed 6 bases from V and 2 bases from J, with 15 bases in between. Germline lookup yields CDR1 MNHNY and CDR2 SVGAGI (reference sequence). CDR3 amino acids: CASSLRGWATDTQYF. In DNA, the CDR3 is TGTGCCAGCAGCCTCAGGGGTTGGGCCACAGATACGCAGTATTTT.

J is TRBJ1-1 and V is TRBV7-8, with D tentatively TRBD1 (5 bases). CDR3 length: 17 residues. CDR1 and CDR2 from the germline V gene are SGHVS and FQNEAQ. Trimming pared 7 bases from V and 0 bases from J, leaving 21 bases between. The CDR3 here is CASTVTIVREMNTEAFF. The CDR3 bases are TGTGCCAGCACCGTGACGATTGTCAGGGAAATGAACACTGAAGCTTTCTTT.

The chain combines TRBV7-9 with TRBJ2-7, with 8 bases matching TRBD1. Unmatched junction bases numbered 6, after V lost 0 bases and J lost 5 bases. The CDR3 spans 15 residues. Germline CDR1 reads SEHNR; CDR2 reads FQNEAQ (reference sequence). The CDR3 here is CASSLAPDRVNEQYF. The CDR3 DNA sequence: TGTGCCAGCAGCTTAGCGCCGGACAGGGTCAACGAGCAGTACTTC.

For the CDR3, the DNA is TGCAGTATACGGGGGGACTATGGCTACACCTTC. Translation gives CSIRGDYGYTF. The chain employs TRBV20-1 and TRBJ1-2; D may be TRBD1 (5 bases). The CDR3 is 11 amino acids. Germline CDR1 DFQATT, CDR2 SNEGSKA (reference sequence). V was cut by 8 bases and J by 3 bases, with 10 bases left in between.

CDR3 DNA sequence: TGTGCCAGCAGCCCGGGGGGAGTCCACAATGAGCAGTTCTTC. It specifies CASSPGGVHNEQFF. V usage is TRBV5-6 and J usage is TRBJ2-1; 7 bases are shared with TRBD2. Germline V gene data show CDR1 as SGHDT and CDR2 as YYEEEE. Trimming took 4 bases from V and 5 from J; bases not matched to a gene: 6. The CDR3 spans 14 residues.

The chain joins TRBV7-3 to TRBJ1-2, with 9 bases identical to TRBD1. From germline, CDR1 is SGHTA and CDR2 FQGTGA. V shed 5 bases, J shed 8 bases, and the junction held 6 bases outside the gene matches. The CDR3 totals 13 residues. The CDR3 DNA follows: TGTGCCAGCAGCCGGGACAGGGCAGGAGGCTACACCTTC. Translated: CASSRDRAGGYTF.

The V call is TRBV3-1 (or the pseudogene TRBV3-2), the J call TRBJ2-3; TRBD2 agrees at 7 bases. The CDR3 is made up of 15 amino acids. Trimming removed 1 base from V and 1 base from J; junction bases left unmatched: 2. The germline CDR1 and CDR2 sequences are LGHDT and YNNKEL (reference sequence). CDR3 in amino acids: CASSQVGRGTDTQYF. The DNA of the CDR3 is TGTGCCAGCAGCCAAGTTGGGAGGGGCACAGATACGCAGTATTTT.